This T cell receptor beta chain appears in the sequencing data of a study of blood T cell repertoires in COVID-19 (dated by TCRdb to 2018 to 2021). Turning to the overall study: Samples covering the acute and convalescent phases of COVID-19 were provided by collaborators in the United States, Italy and Spain. The prospective study material was composed of cDNA or gDNA derived from T cells, B-cell-depleted T cells, or PBMCs. Deeply sampled blood TCRbeta repertoires from subjects exposed to, actively infected with, or recovered from COVID-19 were included in the dataset. The repertoires were made available in a free public database intended to serve as a resource for research on the immune response to SARS-CoV-2. The samples were drawn from two sources: the first 160 participants of the ongoing ImmuneRACE study, and fewer than 1,500 subjects contributed by 6 global collaborators. A de-identified subject ID, COVID-19 status, age in years and sex were almost always included in the sample metadata. HLA class I and class II types, where available, came from metadata supplied by the sample provider rather than from assay-based typing.

Paper-wide results and their limitations: Clinical and demographic metadata were provided uncurated, with the amount varying by source and participant.

TCRbeta CDR3 regions were amplified from genomic DNA using the immunoSEQ Assay, a bias-controlled multiplex PCR. As for the authors' bioinformatics: The number of nucleated cells in each sample was estimated by amplification of reference gene primers within the assay. Sequence reads were collapsed and filtered to measure the absolute abundance of every unique TCRbeta CDR3 rearrangement. For each sample, productive Simpson clonality was calculated by taking the square root of Simpson's diversity index across productive rearrangements. In TCRdb, the immuneACCESS table is reduced to in-frame sequences with V and J assigned. These tables do not hold every clone; where another copy was compared, an unresolved V gene accounts for under half, and the others remain unexplained. V and J calls and clone size are copied from that table; D and trimming were computed from the DNA. In all, the sample holds a few hundred thousand clones, and roughly 86% of those were seen once. The top ten hold 3% of the sample.

This clone was seen a few times. What this receptor recognizes is not known. Base qualities were left out, and no much larger clone turns up one base away. Trimming takes 0 bases from V and 0 bases from J, and the germline ends sit 10 bases apart. The CDR3, cysteine through phenylalanine, is 15 amino acids long. The retained sequence is limited to the CDR3, 45 bases, with the frame set at the first base. CDR1 is given as SGHRS and CDR2 as YFSETQ, both from the germline V gene. Whole blood was collected in K2EDTA tubes by collaborating institutions according to the institutions' own protocols. Collaborator samples were shipped for TCRbeta analysis as frozen whole blood, isolated PBMCs, or DNA extracted from either sample type.

The sample taken for sequencing was peripheral blood. This chain is built from TRBV5-1 and TRBJ2-7, with no confident D gene call. The clonotype comes from a man aged 55 to 70 with acute or convalescent COVID-19. The DNA is as follows: TGCGCCAGCAGCTTGGGACTGCTTAGCTCCTACGAGCAGTACTTC. Its product reads: CASSLGLLSSYEQYF.